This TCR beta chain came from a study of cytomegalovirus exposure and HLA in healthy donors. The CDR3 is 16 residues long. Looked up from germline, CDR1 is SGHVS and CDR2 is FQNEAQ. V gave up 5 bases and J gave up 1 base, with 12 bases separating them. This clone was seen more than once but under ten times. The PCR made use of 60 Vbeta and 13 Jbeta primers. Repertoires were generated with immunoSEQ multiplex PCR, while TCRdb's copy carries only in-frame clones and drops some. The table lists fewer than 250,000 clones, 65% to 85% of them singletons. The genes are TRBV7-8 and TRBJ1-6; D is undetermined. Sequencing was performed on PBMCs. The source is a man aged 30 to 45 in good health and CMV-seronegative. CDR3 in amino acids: CASSPERVSYNSPLHF. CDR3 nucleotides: TGTGCCAGCAGCCCCGAGCGGGTTTCCTATAATTCACCCCTCCACTTT.